These T cell receptor beta chains were read from a single sample in a study of CD8+ T cells in alopecia areata. The table came from immunoSEQ multiplex PCR; TCRdb's copy has only in-frame clones and leaves some out. The sample includes 100,000 to 150,000 clones, approximately 49% of them seen just once. Here the sequenced sample was CD8+ T cells sorted from blood, taken at week 0. These TCRs come from a human donor with alopecia areata. Both conserved end residues are part of each CDR3. The order of the fields is clone size, V gene, D gene, J gene, CDR3 protein, CDR3 DNA. D genes are given only for firm matches. Only part of the rows carry a size: once, few, many, or a class if the clone is expanded.

NA,TRBV9,NA,TRBJ1-6,CASTTGDNSPLHF,TGTGCCAGCACCACAGGTGACAATTCACCCCTCCACTTT
NA,TRBV5-4,NA,TRBJ1-1,CASAPGGENTEAFF,TGTGCCAGCGCCCCGGGGGGCGAGAACACTGAAGCTTTCTTT
few,TRBV13,NA,TRBJ1-1,CASTMPGHNTEAFF,TGTGCCAGCACCATGCCCGGGCACAACACTGAAGCTTTCTTT
NA,TRBV30,NA,TRBJ1-3,CAWSNIGSGNTIYF,TGTGCCTGGAGTAATATCGGCTCTGGAAACACCATATATTTT
NA,TRBV5-1,NA,TRBJ2-7,CASLQPNEYF,TGCGCCAGCCTCCAGCCGAATGAGTACTTC
NA,TRBV11-2,NA,TRBJ2-7,CASSPETGRAYEQYF,TGTGCCAGCAGCCCTGAAACCGGACGTGCCTACGAGCAGTACTTC
once,TRBV29-1,TRBD1,TRBJ1-1,CSVDGQGAEAFF,TGCAGCGTTGATGGACAGGGGGCAGAAGCTTTCTTT
NA,TRBV29-1,NA,TRBJ1-2,CSVGDRGGYGYTF,TGCAGCGTTGGTGACAGAGGGGGCTATGGCTACACCTTC
NA,TRBV4-2,NA,TRBJ1-6,CASSHDYNSPLHF,TGTGCCAGCAGCCATGACTATAATTCACCCCTCCACTTT
NA,TRBV7-8,NA,TRBJ2-5,CASSLPYRDQETQYF,TGTGCCAGCAGCTTACCGTACAGGGATCAAGAGACCCAGTACTTC
NA,TRBV30,NA,TRBJ2-3,CAWSAGSGLDTQYF,TGTGCCTGGAGTGCCGGATCAGGCCTGGATACGCAGTATTTT
NA,TRBV4-2,TRBD2,TRBJ2-7,CASSSRTSIREQYF,TGTGCCAGCAGCTCGAGGACTAGCATTAGAGAGCAGTACTTC
medium-sized,TRBV6-1,NA,TRBJ1-6,CASSDRDNSPLHF,TGTGCCAGCAGTGACAGGGATAATTCACCCCTCCACTTT
NA,TRBV6-6,NA,TRBJ2-5,CASSYGAQYF,TGTGCCAGCAGTTACGGGGCCCAGTACTTC
NA,TRBV29-1,TRBD1,TRBJ1-2,CSVPGGHYGYTF,TGCAGCGTCCCAGGGGGGCACTATGGCTACACCTTC
NA,TRBV7-9,NA,TRBJ1-5,CASSLDGFNQPQHF,TGTGCCAGCAGTCTGGACGGTTTCAATCAGCCCCAGCATTTT
few,TRBV5-6,NA,TRBJ1-1,CASSFQGWTEAFF,TGTGCCAGCAGCTTTCAGGGATGGACTGAAGCTTTCTTT
once,TRBV4-3,NA,TRBJ2-1,CASSRYNEQFF,TGCGCCAGCAGCCGTTACAATGAGCAGTTCTTC
once,TRBV5-6,NA,TRBJ1-1,CASSSKWGDTEAFF,TGTGCCAGCAGCTCTAAATGGGGGGACACTGAAGCTTTCTTT
NA,TRBV9,NA,TRBJ1-4,CASSRAQDGRINEKLFF,TGTGCCAGCAGCCGAGCCCAGGACGGAAGGATTAATGAAAAACTGTTTTTT
NA,TRBV6-5,NA,TRBJ1-1,CASSYSTNTEAFF,TGTGCCAGCAGTTACTCTACGAACACTGAAGCTTTCTTT
NA,TRBV29-1,TRBD1,TRBJ1-2,CSVDRGRGYTF,TGCAGCGTGGACAGGGGGCGCGGCTACACCTTC
NA,TRBV29-1,NA,TRBJ2-2,CSVVGDTGELFF,TGCAGCGTTGTGGGGGACACCGGGGAGCTGTTTTTT
few,TRBV11-2,NA,TRBJ2-2,CASNPGPGELFF,TGTGCCAGCAACCCGGGACCCGGGGAGCTGTTTTTT
NA,TRBV4-3,TRBD1,TRBJ2-7,CASSHRQGAYEQYF,TGCGCCAGCAGCCACAGACAGGGAGCCTACGAGCAGTACTTC
few,TRBV7-8,TRBD2,TRBJ2-3,CASSSRGSGGAYTQYF,TGTGCCAGCAGCTCCAGGGGGAGCGGGGGGGCCTATACGCAGTATTTT
NA,TRBV30,NA,TRBJ2-3,CAWNWGPSTDTQYF,TGTGCCTGGAACTGGGGGCCGAGCACAGATACGCAGTATTTT
NA,TRBV27,TRBD1,TRBJ2-1,CASSRQGAMNEQFF,TGTGCCAGCAGCCGACAGGGGGCAATGAATGAGCAGTTCTTC
once,TRBV7-2,TRBD2,TRBJ2-7,CASSSAGGPYEQYF,TGTGCCAGCAGCTCAGCGGGGGGACCCTACGAGCAGTACTTC
NA,TRBV29-1,NA,TRBJ2-7,CSVDEGRGRYEQYF,TGCAGCGTTGATGAGGGTCGGGGTAGGTACGAGCAGTACTTC
once,TRBV9,NA,TRBJ1-2,CASKGPGIYYGYAF,TGTGCCAGCAAGGGCCCAGGGATTTACTATGGCTACGCCTTC
few,TRBV2,NA,TRBJ2-7,CASSEGFGAFSYEQYF,TGTGCCAGCAGTGAGGGCTTCGGGGCGTTTTCCTACGAGCAGTACTTC
NA,TRBV9,NA,TRBJ2-4,CASNVEGHPDIQYF,TGTGCCAGCAACGTAGAGGGACATCCTGACATTCAGTACTTC
NA,TRBV11-1,NA,TRBJ2-7,CASSLDDSYEQYF,TGTGCCAGCAGCTTAGACGACAGCTACGAGCAGTACTTC
NA,TRBV29-1,NA,TRBJ2-3,CSVGGADTQYF,TGCAGCGTTGGAGGGGCAGATACGCAGTATTTT
NA,TRBV13,TRBD1,TRBJ2-7,CASSTSPGGAYEQYF,TGTGCCAGCAGCACGAGCCCAGGGGGAGCCTACGAGCAGTACTTC
NA,TRBV30,TRBD2,TRBJ2-2,CARGTSVNTGELFF,TGTGCCCGAGGGACTAGCGTGAACACCGGGGAGCTGTTTTTT
few,TRBV6-4,TRBD1,TRBJ2-3,CASGGQGLTDTQYF,TGTGCCAGCGGGGGACAGGGTCTTACAGATACGCAGTATTTT
NA,TRBV5-6,TRBD2,TRBJ2-1,CASSASGGNEQFF,TGTGCCAGCAGCGCTAGCGGGGGCAATGAGCAGTTCTTC
NA,TRBV13,NA,TRBJ1-2,CASRNDTDYGYTF,TGTGCCAGCAGAAACGACACCGACTATGGCTACACCTTC
few,TRBV5-1,NA,TRBJ1-6,CASSWGHGNSPLHF,TGCGCCAGCAGCTGGGGACATGGGAATTCACCCCTCCACTTT
NA,TRBV5-6,NA,TRBJ1-2,CASSLPVDRFYGYTF,TGTGCCAGCAGCCTCCCCGTTGACAGGTTCTATGGCTACACCTTC
few,TRBV27,TRBD1,TRBJ1-2,CASSPDRGRFDGYTF,TGTGCCAGCAGCCCGGACAGGGGGCGCTTTGATGGCTACACCTTC
NA,TRBV5-6,NA,TRBJ1-1,CASSLEWGTTGNTEAFF,TGTGCCAGCAGCTTAGAGTGGGGTACAACTGGGAACACTGAAGCTTTCTTT
NA,TRBV5-6,TRBD1,TRBJ1-1,CASSLWTGPEAFF,TGTGCCAGCAGCCTGTGGACAGGGCCCGAAGCTTTCTTT
NA,TRBV5-1,NA,TRBJ2-7,CASRGDTYEQYF,TGCGCCAGCAGAGGGGACACCTACGAGCAGTACTTC
NA,TRBV23-1,NA,TRBJ1-5,CASTLIQGSNQPQHF,TGCGCCAGCACTCTCATACAGGGAAGCAATCAGCCCCAGCATTTT
once,TRBV29-1,TRBD2,TRBJ2-1,CSLLPVSGGAGEQFF,TGCAGCCTCCTACCAGTGAGCGGGGGGGCGGGCGAGCAGTTCTTC
NA,TRBV29-1,NA,TRBJ2-5,CSVSLEGLERETQYF,TGCAGCGTGTCGTTAGAGGGCCTAGAAAGAGAGACCCAGTACTTC
few,TRBV29-1,NA,TRBJ1-1,CSVDDSVNTEAFF,TGCAGCGTTGATGACAGCGTGAACACTGAAGCTTTCTTT